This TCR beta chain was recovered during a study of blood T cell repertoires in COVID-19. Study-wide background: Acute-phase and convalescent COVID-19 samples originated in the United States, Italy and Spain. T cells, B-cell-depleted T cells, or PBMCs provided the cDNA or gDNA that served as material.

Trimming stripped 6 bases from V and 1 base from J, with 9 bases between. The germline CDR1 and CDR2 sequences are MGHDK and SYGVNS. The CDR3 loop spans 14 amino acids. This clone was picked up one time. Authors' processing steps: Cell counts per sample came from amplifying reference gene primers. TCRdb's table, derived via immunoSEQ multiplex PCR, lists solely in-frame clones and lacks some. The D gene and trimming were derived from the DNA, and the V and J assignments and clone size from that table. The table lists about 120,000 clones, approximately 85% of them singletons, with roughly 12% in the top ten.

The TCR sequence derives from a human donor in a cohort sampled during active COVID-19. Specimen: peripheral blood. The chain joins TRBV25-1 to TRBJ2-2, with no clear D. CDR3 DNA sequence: TGTGCCAGCAGCTCGAACATGAACACCGGGGAGCTGTTTTTT. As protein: CASSSNMNTGELFF.